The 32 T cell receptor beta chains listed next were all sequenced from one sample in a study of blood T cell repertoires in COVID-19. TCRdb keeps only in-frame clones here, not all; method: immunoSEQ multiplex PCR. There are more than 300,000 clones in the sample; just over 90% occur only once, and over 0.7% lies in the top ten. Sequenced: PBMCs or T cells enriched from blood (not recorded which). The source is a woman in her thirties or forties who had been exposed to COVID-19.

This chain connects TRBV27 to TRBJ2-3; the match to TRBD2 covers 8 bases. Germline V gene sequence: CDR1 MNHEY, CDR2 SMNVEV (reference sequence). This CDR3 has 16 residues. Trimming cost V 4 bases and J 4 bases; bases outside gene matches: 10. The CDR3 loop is CASSSRGRAGADTQYF. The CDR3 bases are TGTGCCAGCAGTTCCCGGGGTAGAGCGGGGGCAGATACGCAGTATTTT.

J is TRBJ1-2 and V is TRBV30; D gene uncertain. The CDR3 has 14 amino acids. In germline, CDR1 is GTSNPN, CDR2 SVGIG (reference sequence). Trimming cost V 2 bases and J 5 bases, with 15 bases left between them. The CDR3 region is CAWSSEGRTYGYTF. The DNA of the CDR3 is TGTGCCTGGAGTAGCGAGGGCAGGACGTATGGCTACACCTTC. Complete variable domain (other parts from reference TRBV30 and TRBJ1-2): SQTIHQWPATLVQPVGSPLSLECTVEGTSNPNLYWYRQAAGRGLQLLFYSVGIGQISSEVPQNLSASRPQDRQFILSSKKLLLSDSGFYLCAWSSEGRTYGYTFGSGTRLTVV.

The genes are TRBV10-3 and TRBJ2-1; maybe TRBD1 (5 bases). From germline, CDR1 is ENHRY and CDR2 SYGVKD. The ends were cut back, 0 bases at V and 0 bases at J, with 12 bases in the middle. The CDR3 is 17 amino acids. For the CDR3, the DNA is TGTGCCATCAGTGAGTCGGGCAGGGTCCGCTCCTACAATGAGCAGTTCTTC. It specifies CAISESGRVRSYNEQFF.

CDR3 protein: CASSGWGHYNQPQHF. The CDR3 nucleotides read TGTGCCAGTAGTGGCTGGGGCCACTACAATCAGCCCCAGCATTTT. The genes are TRBV19 and TRBJ1-5; maybe TRBD1 (5 bases). There are 15 residues in the CDR3. The ends were cut back, 5 bases at V and 3 bases at J, with 14 bases in the middle. The germline CDR1 and CDR2 sequences are LNHDA and SQIVND (reference sequence).

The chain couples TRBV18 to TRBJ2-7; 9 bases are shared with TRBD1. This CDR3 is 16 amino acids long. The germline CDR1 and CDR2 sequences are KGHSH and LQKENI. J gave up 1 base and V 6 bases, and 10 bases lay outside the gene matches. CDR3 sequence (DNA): TGTGCCAGCTCGACCTCCCGGACAGGGGTATCCTACGAGCAGTACTTC. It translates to CASSTSRTGVSYEQYF. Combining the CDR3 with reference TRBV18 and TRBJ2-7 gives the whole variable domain NAGVMQNPRHLVRRRGQEARLRCSPMKGHSHVYWYRQLPEEGLKFMVYLQKENIIDESGMPKERFSAEFPKEGPSILRIQQVVRGDSAAYFCASSTSRTGVSYEQYFGPGTRLTVT.

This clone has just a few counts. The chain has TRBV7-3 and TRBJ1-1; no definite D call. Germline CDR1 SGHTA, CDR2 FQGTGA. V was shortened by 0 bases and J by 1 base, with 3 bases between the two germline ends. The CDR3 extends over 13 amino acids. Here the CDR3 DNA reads TGTGCCAGCAGCTTAACAGCGAACACTGAAGCTTTCTTT. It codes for CASSLTANTEAFF.

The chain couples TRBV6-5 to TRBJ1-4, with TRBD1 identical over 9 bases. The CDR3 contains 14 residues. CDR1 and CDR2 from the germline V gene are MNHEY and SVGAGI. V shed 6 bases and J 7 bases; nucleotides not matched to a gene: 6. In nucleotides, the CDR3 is TGTGCCAGCAGACAGACAGGGGGGAGTGAAAAACTGTTTTTT. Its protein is CASRQTGGSEKLFF.

DNA for the CDR3: TGTGCCAGCAACCCCCGCGTAGGGGTAAACACTGAAGCTTTCTTT. This translates into CASNPRVGVNTEAFF. The V and J genes are TRBV7-9 and TRBJ1-1; maybe TRBD1 (5 bases). V lost 7 bases and J 2 bases, leaving 17 bases between the germline ends. This CDR3 region has 15 residues. The V gene's germline CDR1 is SEHNR and CDR2 FQNEAQ (reference sequence).

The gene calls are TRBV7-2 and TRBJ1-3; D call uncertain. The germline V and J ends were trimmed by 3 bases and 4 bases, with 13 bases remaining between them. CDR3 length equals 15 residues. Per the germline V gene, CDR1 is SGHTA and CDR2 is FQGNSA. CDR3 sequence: CASSFYEATGNTIYF. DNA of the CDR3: TGTGCCAGCAGCTTTTACGAGGCAACCGGAAACACCATATATTTT.

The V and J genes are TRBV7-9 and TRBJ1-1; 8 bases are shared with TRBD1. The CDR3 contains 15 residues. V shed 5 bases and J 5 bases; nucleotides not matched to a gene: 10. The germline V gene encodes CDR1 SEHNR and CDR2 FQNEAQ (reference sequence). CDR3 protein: CASSPPTGVNTEAFF. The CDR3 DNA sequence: TGTGCCAGCAGCCCCCCGACAGGGGTAAATACTGAAGCTTTCTTT.

The CDR3 nucleotides are TGCGCCAGCAGCCCCGAGTGGAACACTGAAGCTTTCTTT. This gives the protein CASSPEWNTEAFF. This chain connects TRBV4-1 to TRBJ1-1; D gene uncertain. The V and J ends lost 4 bases and 1 base respectively, with 7 bases between them. The CDR3 covers 13 residues. CDR1 MGHRA and CDR2 YSYEKL come from the germline V gene.

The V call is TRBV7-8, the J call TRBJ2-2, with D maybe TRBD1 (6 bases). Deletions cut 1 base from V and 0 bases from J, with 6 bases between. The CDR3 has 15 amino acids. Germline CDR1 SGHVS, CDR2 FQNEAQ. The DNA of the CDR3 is TGTGCCAGCAGCTTAGGGACAGCGAACACCGGGGAGCTGTTTTTT. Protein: CASSLGTANTGELFF. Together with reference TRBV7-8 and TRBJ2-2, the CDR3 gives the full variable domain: GAGVSQSPRYKVAKRGQDVALRCDPISGHVSLFWYQQALGQGPEFLTYFQNEAQLDKSGLPSDRFFAERPEGSVSTLKIQRTQQEDSAVYLCASSLGTANTGELFFGEGSRLTVL.

CDR3 DNA: TGTGCCACCAGTGACCGCAGATATAGCAATCAGCCCCAGCATTTT. Translation: CATSDRRYSNQPQHF. V usage is TRBV24-1 and J usage is TRBJ1-5; D uncertain. The CDR3 loop spans 15 amino acids. Trimming stripped 4 bases from V and 0 bases from J, with 9 bases between. Germline values: CDR1 KGHDR, CDR2 SFDVKD.

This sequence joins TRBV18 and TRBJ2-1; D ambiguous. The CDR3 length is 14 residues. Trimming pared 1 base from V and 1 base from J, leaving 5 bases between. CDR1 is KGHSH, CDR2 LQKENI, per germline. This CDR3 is CASSPLASYNEQFF. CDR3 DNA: TGTGCCAGCTCACCACTGGCATCCTACAATGAGCAGTTCTTC.

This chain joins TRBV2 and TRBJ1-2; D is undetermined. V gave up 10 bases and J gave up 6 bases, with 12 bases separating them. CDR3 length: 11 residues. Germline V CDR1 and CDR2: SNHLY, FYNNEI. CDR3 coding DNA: TGTGCCACTCCTCAGGTTCATGGCTACACCTTC. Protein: CATPQVHGYTF.

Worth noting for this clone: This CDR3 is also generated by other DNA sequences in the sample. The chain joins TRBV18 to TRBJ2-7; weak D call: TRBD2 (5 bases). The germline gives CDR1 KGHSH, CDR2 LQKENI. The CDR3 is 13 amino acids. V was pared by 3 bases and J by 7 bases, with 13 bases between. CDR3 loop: CASSPLESGEQYF. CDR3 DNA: TGTGCCAGCTCACCTCTTGAGTCGGGGGAGCAGTACTTC.

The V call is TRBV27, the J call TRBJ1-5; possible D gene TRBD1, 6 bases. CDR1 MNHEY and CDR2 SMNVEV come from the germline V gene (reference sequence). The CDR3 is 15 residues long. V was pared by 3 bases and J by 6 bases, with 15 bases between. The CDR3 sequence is CASSLFQGTGQPQHF. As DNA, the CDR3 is TGTGCCAGCAGTTTGTTCCAGGGGACGGGTCAGCCCCAGCATTTT.

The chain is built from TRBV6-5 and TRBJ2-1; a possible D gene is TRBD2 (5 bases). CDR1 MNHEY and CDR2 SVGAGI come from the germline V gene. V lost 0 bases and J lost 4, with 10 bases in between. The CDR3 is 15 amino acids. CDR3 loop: CASSYSLAEYNEQFF. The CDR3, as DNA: TGTGCCAGCAGTTACTCGCTAGCAGAATACAATGAGCAGTTCTTC.

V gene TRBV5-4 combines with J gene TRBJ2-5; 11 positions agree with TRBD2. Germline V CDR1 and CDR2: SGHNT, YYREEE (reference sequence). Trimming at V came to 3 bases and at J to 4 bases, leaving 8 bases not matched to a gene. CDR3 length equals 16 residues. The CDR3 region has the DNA TGTGCCAGCAGCTCCGGGGCGCTAGCGGGGGGAGAGACCCAGTACTTC. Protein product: CASSSGALAGGETQYF.

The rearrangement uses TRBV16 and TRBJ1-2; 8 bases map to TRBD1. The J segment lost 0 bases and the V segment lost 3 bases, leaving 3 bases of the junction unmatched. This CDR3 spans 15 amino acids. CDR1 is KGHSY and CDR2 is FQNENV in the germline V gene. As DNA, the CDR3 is TGTGCCAGCAGCCAGTCGACAGGGGCTAACTATGGCTACACCTTC. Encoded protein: CASSQSTGANYGYTF.

The CDR3 DNA reads TGTGCCAGTAGATCGGTTTCCTCCACAGATACGCAGTATTTT. It translates to CASRSVSSTDTQYF. The rearrangement joins TRBV19 to TRBJ2-3, with D unclear. Trimming shortened V by 6 bases and J by 2 bases, and 12 bases separated the two germline ends. Germline assignment: CDR1 LNHDA and CDR2 SQIVND (reference sequence). The length of the CDR3 is 14 residues.

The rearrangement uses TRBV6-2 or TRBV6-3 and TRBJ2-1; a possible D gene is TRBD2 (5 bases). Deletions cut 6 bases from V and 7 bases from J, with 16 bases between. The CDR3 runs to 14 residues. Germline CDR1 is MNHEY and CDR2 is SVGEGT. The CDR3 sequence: CASSELGDRNEQFF. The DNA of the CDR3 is TGTGCCAGCAGCGAACTAGGAGATAGGAATGAGCAGTTCTTC.

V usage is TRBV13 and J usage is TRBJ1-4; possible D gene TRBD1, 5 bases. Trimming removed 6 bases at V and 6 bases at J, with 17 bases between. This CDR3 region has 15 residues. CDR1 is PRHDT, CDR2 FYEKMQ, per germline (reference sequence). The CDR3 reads CASRNRGSGDEKLFF. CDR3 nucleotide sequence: TGTGCCAGCAGAAATCGGGGGTCGGGTGATGAAAAACTGTTTTTT.

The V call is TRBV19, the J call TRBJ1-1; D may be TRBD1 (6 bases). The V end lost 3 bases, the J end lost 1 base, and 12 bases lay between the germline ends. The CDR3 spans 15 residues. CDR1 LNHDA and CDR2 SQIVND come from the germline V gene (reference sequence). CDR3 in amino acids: CASSMWTEKNTEAFF. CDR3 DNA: TGTGCCAGTAGTATGTGGACAGAGAAGAACACTGAAGCTTTCTTT.

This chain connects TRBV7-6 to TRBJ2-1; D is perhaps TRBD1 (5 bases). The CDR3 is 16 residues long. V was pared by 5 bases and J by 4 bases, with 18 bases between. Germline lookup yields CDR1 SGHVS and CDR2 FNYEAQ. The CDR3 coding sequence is TGTGCCAGCAGCCTGGACCGACAGTCTCGATACAATGAGCAGTTCTTC. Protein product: CASSLDRQSRYNEQFF.

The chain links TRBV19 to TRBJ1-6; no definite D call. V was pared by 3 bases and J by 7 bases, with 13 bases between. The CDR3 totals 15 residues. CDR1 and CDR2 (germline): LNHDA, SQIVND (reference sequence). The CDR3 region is CASSIFGVGNSPLHF. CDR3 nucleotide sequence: TGTGCCAGTAGTATCTTCGGGGTTGGAAATTCACCCCTCCACTTT.

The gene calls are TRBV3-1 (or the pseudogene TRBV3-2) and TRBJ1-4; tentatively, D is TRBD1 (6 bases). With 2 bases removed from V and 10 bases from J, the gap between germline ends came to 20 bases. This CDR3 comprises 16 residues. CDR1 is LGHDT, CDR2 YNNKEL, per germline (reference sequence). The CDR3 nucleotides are TGTGCCAGCAGCCAACAGGGGCTGGCTCGGGCCCCAAAACTGTTTTTT. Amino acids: CASSQQGLARAPKLFF.

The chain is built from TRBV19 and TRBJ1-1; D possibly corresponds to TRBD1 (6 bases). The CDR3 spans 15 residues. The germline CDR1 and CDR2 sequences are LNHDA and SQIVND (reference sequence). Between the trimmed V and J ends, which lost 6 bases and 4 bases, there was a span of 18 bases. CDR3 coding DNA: TGTGCCAGTAGACAACAGGGCCCGGGGAGCACTGAAGCTTTCTTT. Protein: CASRQQGPGSTEAFF.

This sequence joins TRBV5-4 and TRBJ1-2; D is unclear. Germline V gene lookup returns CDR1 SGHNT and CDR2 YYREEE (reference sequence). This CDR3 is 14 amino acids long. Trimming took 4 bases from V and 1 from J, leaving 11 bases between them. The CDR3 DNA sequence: TGTGCCAGCAGCCCGGCCCCGGGTAACTATGGCTACACCTTC. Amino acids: CASSPAPGNYGYTF.

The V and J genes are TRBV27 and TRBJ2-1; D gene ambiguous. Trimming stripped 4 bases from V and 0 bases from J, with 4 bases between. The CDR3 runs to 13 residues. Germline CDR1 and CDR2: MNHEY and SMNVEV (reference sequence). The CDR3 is CASSSSSYNEQFF. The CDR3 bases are TGTGCCAGCAGTTCGAGCTCCTACAATGAGCAGTTCTTC.

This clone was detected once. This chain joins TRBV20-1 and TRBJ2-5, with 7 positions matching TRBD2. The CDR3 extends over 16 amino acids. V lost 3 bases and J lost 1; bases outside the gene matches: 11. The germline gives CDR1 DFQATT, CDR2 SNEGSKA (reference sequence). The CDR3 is CSASGSSGAFQETQYF. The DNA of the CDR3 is TGCAGTGCTAGTGGCTCGAGCGGGGCGTTCCAAGAGACCCAGTACTTC.

CDR3 in DNA: TGCGCCAGCAGCTTGACACTAGCGGGGCTCGAGCAGTACTTC. Translated: CASSLTLAGLEQYF. The chain is built from TRBV5-1 and TRBJ2-7; 10 nucleotides match TRBD2. V dropped 1 base and J dropped 6; count of bases not matched to a gene: 4. Germline CDR1 and CDR2: SGHRS and YFSETQ. This CDR3 is 14 amino acids long.